The present T cell receptor (beta chain) was sequenced within a study of T cell responses to AZD1222 COVID-19 vaccine. The CDR3 spans 14 residues. V gave up 7 bases and J gave up 5 bases, with 14 bases separating them. The germline V gene has CDR1 LNHDA and CDR2 SQIVND (reference sequence). Assay used: immunoSEQ multiplex PCR; TCRdb lists only in-frame clones, some missing. The sample consists of about 42,000 clones, about 91% of them appearing once. Sample: peripheral blood, taken 28 days after the second AZD1222 dose. The sequence was obtained from an adult who received the AZD1222 COVID-19 vaccine. This sequence joins TRBV19 and TRBJ2-2; no reliable D call. The CDR3 DNA reads as TGTGCCAGTACCCTCGGCGCTCAGACCGGGGAGCTGTTTTTT. Protein sequence: CASTLGAQTGELFF.